This TCR beta chain is drawn from a study of CD8 T cells in Susac syndrome. Trimming removed 5 bases at V and 3 bases at J, with 14 bases between. From germline, CDR1 is LNHDA and CDR2 SQIVND (reference sequence). The CDR3 extends over 16 amino acids. Reverse transcription of roughly 0.5 to 1 ug RNA used random hexamers. MiXCR, applied by TCRdb to the immunoSEQ multiplex PCR reads, yields one record per CDR3 protein. The sample carries about 200,000 distinct CDR3 sequences, 85% to 95% recorded once. The receptor was derived from a human donor in good health. V gene TRBV19 combines with J gene TRBJ2-6; unclear D gene. The sample taken for sequencing was CD4+ T cells from PBMCs. The CDR3: CASSVPTRGGANVLTF. The CDR3 bases are TGTGCCAGTAGTGTCCCGACGAGAGGTGGGGCCAACGTCCTGACTTTC.